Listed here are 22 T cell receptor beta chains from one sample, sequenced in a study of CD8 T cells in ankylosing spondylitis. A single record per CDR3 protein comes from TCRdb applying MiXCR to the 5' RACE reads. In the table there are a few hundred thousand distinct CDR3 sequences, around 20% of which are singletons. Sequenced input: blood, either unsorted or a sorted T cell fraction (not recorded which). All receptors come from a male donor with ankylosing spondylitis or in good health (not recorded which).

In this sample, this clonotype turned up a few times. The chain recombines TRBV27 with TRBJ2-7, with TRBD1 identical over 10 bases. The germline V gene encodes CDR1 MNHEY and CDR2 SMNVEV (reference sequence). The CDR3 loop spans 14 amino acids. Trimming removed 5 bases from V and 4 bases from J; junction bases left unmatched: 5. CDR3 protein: CASSHGQGGYEQYF. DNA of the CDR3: TGTGCCAGCAGTCACGGACAGGGGGGTTACGAGCAGTACTTC.

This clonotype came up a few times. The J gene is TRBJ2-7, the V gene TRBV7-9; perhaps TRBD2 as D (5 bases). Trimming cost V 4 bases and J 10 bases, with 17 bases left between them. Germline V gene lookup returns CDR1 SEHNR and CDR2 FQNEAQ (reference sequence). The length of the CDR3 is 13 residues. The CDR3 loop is CASSSGIEVDQYF. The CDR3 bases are TGTGCCAGCAGCTCCGGGATCGAGGTGGATCAGTACTTC.

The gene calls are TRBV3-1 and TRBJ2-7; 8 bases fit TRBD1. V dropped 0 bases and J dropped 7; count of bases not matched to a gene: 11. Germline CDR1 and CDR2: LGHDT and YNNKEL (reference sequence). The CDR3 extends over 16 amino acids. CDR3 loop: CASSQDVPRGLDEQYF. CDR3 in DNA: TGTGCCAGCAGCCAAGACGTTCCCAGGGGGCTTGATGAGCAGTACTTC.

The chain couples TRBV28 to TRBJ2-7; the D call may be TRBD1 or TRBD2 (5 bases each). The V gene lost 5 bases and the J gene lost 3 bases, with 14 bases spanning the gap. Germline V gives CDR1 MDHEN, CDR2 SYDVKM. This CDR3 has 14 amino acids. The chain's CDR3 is CASSHRDGDYEQYF. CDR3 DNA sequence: TGTGCCAGCAGTCACCGGGACGGAGACTACGAGCAGTACTTC.

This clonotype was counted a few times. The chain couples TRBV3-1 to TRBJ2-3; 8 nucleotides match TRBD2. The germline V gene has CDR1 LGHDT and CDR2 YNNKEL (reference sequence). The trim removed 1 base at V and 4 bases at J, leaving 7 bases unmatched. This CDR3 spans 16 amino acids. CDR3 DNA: TGTGCCAGCAGCCAAGTGGGCCTAGCGGGTTCAGATACGCAGTATTTT. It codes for CASSQVGLAGSDTQYF.

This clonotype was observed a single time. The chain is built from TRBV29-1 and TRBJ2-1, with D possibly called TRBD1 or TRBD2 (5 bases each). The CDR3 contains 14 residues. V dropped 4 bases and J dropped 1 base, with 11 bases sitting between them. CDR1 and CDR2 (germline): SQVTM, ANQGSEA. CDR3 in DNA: TGCAGCGTTGTAGTCGGGACGTCCTACAATGAGCAGTTCTTC. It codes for CSVVVGTSYNEQFF.

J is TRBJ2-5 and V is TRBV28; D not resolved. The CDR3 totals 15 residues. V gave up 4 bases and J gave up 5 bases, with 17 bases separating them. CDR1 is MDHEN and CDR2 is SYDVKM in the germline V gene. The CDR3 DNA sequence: TGTGCCAGCAGTTATGCCATTTTACCAGAGGAGACCCAGTACTTC. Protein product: CASSYAILPEETQYF.

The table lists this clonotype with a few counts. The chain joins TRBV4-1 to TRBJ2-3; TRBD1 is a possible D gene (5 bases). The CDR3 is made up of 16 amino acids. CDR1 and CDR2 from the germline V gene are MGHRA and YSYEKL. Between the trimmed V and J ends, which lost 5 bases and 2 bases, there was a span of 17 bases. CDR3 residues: CASSTTSGRSTDTQYF. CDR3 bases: TGCGCCAGCAGCACAACTTCAGGGCGTTCCACAGATACGCAGTATTTT.

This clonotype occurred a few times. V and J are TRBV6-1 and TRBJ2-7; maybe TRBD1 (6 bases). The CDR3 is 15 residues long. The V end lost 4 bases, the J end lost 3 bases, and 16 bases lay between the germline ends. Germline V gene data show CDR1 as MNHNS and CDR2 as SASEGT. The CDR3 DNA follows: TGTGCCAGCAGTGGTAGGGGGTTTGATCGCTACGAGCAGTACTTC. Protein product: CASSGRGFDRYEQYF.

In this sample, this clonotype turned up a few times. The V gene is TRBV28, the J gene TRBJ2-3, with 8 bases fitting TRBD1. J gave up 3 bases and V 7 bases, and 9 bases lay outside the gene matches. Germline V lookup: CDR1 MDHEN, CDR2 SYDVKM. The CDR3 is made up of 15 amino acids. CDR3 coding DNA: TGTGCCAGCACTCCGACAGGGGACGAAACAGATACGCAGTATTTT. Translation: CASTPTGDETDTQYF.

The CDR3 protein is CASSPRGGASYEQYF. The CDR3, as DNA: TGCGCCAGCAGCCCCAGGGGGGGGGCATCCTACGAGCAGTACTTC. The genes are TRBV5-1 and TRBJ2-7; either TRBD1 or TRBD2 may fit D (7 bases each). Germline V gene sequence: CDR1 SGHRS, CDR2 YFSETQ. V shed 4 bases and J shed 1 base, with 15 bases lying between them. The CDR3 contains 15 residues.

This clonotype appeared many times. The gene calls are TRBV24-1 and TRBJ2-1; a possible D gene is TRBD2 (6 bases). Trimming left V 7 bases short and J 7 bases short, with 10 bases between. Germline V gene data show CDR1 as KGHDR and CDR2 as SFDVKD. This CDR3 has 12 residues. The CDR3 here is CATSLEGNEQFF. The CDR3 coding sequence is TGTGCCACCAGCCTGGAGGGGAATGAGCAGTTCTTC.

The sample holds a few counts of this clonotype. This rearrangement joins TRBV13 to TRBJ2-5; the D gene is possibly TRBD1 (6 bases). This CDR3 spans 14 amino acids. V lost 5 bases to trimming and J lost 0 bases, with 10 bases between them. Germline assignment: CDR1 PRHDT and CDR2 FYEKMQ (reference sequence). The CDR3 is CASSLRQDQETQYF. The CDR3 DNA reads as TGTGCCAGCAGCCTAAGACAGGACCAAGAGACCCAGTACTTC.

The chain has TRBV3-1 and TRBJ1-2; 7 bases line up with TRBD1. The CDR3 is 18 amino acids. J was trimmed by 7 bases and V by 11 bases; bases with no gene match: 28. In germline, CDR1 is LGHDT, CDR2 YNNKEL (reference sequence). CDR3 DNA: TGTGCCCTCAGCTGGACCTCTACAGGGGCGCCGGCTCTTGGTGGCTACACCTTC. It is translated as CALSWTSTGAPALGGYTF.

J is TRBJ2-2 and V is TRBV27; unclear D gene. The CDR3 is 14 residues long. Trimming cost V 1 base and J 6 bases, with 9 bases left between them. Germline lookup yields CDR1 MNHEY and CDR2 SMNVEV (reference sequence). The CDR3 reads CASSLWSGSGELFF. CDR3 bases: TGTGCCAGCAGTTTATGGTCAGGCTCCGGGGAGCTGTTTTTT.

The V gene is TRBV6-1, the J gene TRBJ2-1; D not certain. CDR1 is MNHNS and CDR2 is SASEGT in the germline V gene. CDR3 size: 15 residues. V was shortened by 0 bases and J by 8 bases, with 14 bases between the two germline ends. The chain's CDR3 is CASSEAGYASDEQFF. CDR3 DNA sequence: TGTGCCAGCAGTGAAGCGGGCTACGCTTCGGATGAGCAGTTCTTC.

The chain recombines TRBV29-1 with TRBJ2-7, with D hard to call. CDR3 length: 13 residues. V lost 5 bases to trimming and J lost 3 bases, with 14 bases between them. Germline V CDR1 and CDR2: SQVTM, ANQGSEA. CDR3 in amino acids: CSVSVPLNYEQYF. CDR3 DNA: TGCAGCGTTTCGGTTCCGCTTAACTACGAGCAGTACTTC.

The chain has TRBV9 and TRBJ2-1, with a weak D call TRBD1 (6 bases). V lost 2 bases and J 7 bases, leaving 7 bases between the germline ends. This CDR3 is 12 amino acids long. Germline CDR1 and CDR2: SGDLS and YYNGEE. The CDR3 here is CASSVDRNEQFF. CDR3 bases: TGTGCCAGCAGCGTGGACAGAAATGAGCAGTTCTTC.

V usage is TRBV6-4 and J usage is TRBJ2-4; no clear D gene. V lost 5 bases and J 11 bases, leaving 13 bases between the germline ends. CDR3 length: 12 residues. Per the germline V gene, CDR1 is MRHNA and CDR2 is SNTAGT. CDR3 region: CASSQDGLLQYF. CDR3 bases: TGTGCCAGCAGTCAGGACGGATTGCTTCAGTACTTC.

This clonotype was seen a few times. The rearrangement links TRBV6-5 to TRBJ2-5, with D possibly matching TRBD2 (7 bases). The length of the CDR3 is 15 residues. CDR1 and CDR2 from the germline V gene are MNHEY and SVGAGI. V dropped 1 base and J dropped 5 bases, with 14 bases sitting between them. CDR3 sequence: CASSYFAGAPETQYF. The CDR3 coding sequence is TGTGCCAGCAGTTACTTTGCGGGGGCCCCCGAGACCCAGTACTTC.

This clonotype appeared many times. Written as DNA, the CDR3 is TGCAGCGTTGGTGGCCTCCCCTACGAGCAGTACTTC. Protein product: CSVGGLPYEQYF. The V gene is TRBV29-1, the J gene TRBJ2-7, with D uncertain. Trimming left V 4 bases short and J 2 bases short, with 9 bases between. This CDR3 has 12 residues. Germline values: CDR1 SQVTM, CDR2 ANQGSEA.

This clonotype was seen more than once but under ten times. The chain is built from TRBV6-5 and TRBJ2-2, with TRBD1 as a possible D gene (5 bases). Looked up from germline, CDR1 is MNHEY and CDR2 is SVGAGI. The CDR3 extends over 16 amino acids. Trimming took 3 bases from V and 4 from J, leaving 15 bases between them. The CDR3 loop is CASSYPRGATTGELFF. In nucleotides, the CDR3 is TGTGCCAGCAGTTATCCAAGGGGCGCGACCACCGGGGAGCTGTTTTTT.